This T cell receptor beta chain was captured in a study of cytomegalovirus exposure and HLA in healthy donors. Overall study findings and caveats: The study found most TCR sequences rare, yet found some public TCRs in many donors.

This clone came up once. The antigen remains unidentified. With 60 Vbeta and 13 Jbeta primers, the PCR was carried out. Libraries were prepared by immunoSEQ multiplex PCR; TCRdb keeps only in-frame clonotypes and omits some of them. The sample yields about 42,000 clones, about 50% seen once. The trim removed 8 bases at V and 12 bases at J, leaving 6 bases unmatched. Per the germline V gene, CDR1 is SNHLY and CDR2 is FYNNEI. The CDR3 spans 11 residues. The gene calls are TRBV2 and TRBJ2-1, with 8 bases lining up with TRBD2. Sequencing input: PBMCs. This sequence was found in a human donor in good health. The CDR3 sequence is CASGREVVQFF. In DNA, the CDR3 is TGTGCCAGCGGGCGGGAGGTTGTGCAGTTCTTC.